A selection of T cell receptor beta chains follows, all from one sample in a study of blood T cell repertoires in COVID-19. TCRdb's table, derived via immunoSEQ multiplex PCR, lists solely in-frame clones and lacks some. The sample has some 390,000 clones, 70% to 90% seen once; the top ten hold about 2.9%. Sequenced sample: peripheral blood. The receptors were gathered from a human donor in a cohort sampled during active COVID-19. Both conserved end residues are part of each CDR3. The order of the fields is V gene, J gene, clone size, CDR3 protein. Size is omitted from some rows. Given values are once, few, many or a class for expanded clones.

v_call: TRBV27; j_call: TRBJ1-4; clone_size: .; cdr3_aa: CASSPQGRTNEKLFF
v_call: TRBV9; j_call: TRBJ2-2; clone_size: .; cdr3_aa: CASSASGGPSTGELFF
v_call: TRBV6-5; j_call: TRBJ1-5; clone_size: .; cdr3_aa: CASSRGQGAQPQHF
v_call: TRBV4-1; j_call: TRBJ1-2; clone_size: .; cdr3_aa: CASSPRDRANNLHGYTF
v_call: TRBV14; j_call: TRBJ1-2; clone_size: .; cdr3_aa: CASSQGSVRGLYGYTF
v_call: TRBV2; j_call: TRBJ1-2; clone_size: .; cdr3_aa: CAVNPRGYPGYTF
v_call: TRBV4-1; j_call: TRBJ1-2; clone_size: .; cdr3_aa: CASSQVTESYGYTF
v_call: TRBV11-1; j_call: TRBJ2-3; clone_size: .; cdr3_aa: CASSFSRSSTDTQYF
v_call: TRBV4-2; j_call: TRBJ2-1; clone_size: .; cdr3_aa: CASSQAVGSPSYNEQFF
v_call: TRBV6-5; j_call: TRBJ2-5; clone_size: once; cdr3_aa: CASSLRGREETQYF
v_call: TRBV28; j_call: TRBJ1-2; clone_size: .; cdr3_aa: CASTLRQGLRNYGYTF
v_call: TRBV6-1; j_call: TRBJ1-6; clone_size: .; cdr3_aa: CASSGDRSSYNSPLHF
v_call: TRBV6-5; j_call: TRBJ2-3; clone_size: .; cdr3_aa: CASSYSRVDTQYF
v_call: TRBV4-1; j_call: TRBJ2-7; clone_size: .; cdr3_aa: CASSKYTGLAGEYEQYF
v_call: TRBV18; j_call: TRBJ2-3; clone_size: .; cdr3_aa: CASSSRLAASTDTQYF
v_call: TRBV3-1/TRBV3-2; j_call: TRBJ2-2; clone_size: once; cdr3_aa: CASSQGTGNTGELFF
v_call: TRBV19; j_call: TRBJ2-5; clone_size: few; cdr3_aa: CASSVTSGFAETQYF
v_call: TRBV7-2; j_call: TRBJ1-5; clone_size: few; cdr3_aa: CASSLADRGRNQPQHF
v_call: TRBV2; j_call: TRBJ1-2; clone_size: .; cdr3_aa: CASSATGYYGYTF
v_call: TRBV7-9; j_call: TRBJ2-7; clone_size: once; cdr3_aa: CASSLARGSREQYF
v_call: TRBV6-5; j_call: TRBJ2-1; clone_size: .; cdr3_aa: CASVPRDKPSGRFF
v_call: TRBV7-3; j_call: TRBJ1-1; clone_size: .; cdr3_aa: CASSLDRSTEAFF
v_call: TRBV28; j_call: TRBJ2-5; clone_size: .; cdr3_aa: CASSPGGAQETQYF
v_call: TRBV5-1; j_call: TRBJ1-1; clone_size: .; cdr3_aa: CASSRDRGKGEAFF
v_call: TRBV10-3; j_call: TRBJ2-7; clone_size: .; cdr3_aa: CAISESMGKQYF
v_call: TRBV3-1/TRBV3-2; j_call: TRBJ2-7; clone_size: few; cdr3_aa: CASSQSTSIGYEQYF
v_call: TRBV10-1; j_call: TRBJ2-7; clone_size: .; cdr3_aa: CASSESGGYEQYF
v_call: TRBV2; j_call: TRBJ1-2; clone_size: .; cdr3_aa: CASSETGGQAYGYTF
v_call: TRBV5-1; j_call: TRBJ1-1; clone_size: few; cdr3_aa: CASSLEGQEVAFF
v_call: TRBV19; j_call: TRBJ2-7; clone_size: .; cdr3_aa: CASSKGQGLDEQYF
v_call: TRBV5-4; j_call: TRBJ1-1; clone_size: .; cdr3_aa: CASRNRGGTEAFF
v_call: TRBV1; j_call: TRBJ2-2; clone_size: few; cdr3_aa: CTSSQEGVAGGTGELFF
v_call: TRBV9; j_call: TRBJ1-2; clone_size: .; cdr3_aa: CASSGLQGGASLTNYGYTF
v_call: TRBV6-6; j_call: TRBJ2-1; clone_size: .; cdr3_aa: CASTAGTSGRGNEQFF
v_call: TRBV20-1; j_call: TRBJ2-1; clone_size: .; cdr3_aa: CSASNRDGAGGREFF
v_call: TRBV7-2; j_call: TRBJ2-7; clone_size: .; cdr3_aa: CASSQQNSYEQYF
v_call: TRBV3-1/TRBV3-2; j_call: TRBJ2-1; clone_size: .; cdr3_aa: CASSQGAAGNEQFF
v_call: TRBV4-1; j_call: TRBJ2-3; clone_size: .; cdr3_aa: CASSRTGVADTQYF
v_call: TRBV5-1; j_call: TRBJ2-7; clone_size: .; cdr3_aa: CASSLDSLYEQYF
v_call: TRBV6-6; j_call: TRBJ2-7; clone_size: .; cdr3_aa: CASSSLGGLIYEQYF
v_call: TRBV5-1; j_call: TRBJ2-1; clone_size: .; cdr3_aa: CASSFRSGRAGYNEQFF
v_call: TRBV5-4; j_call: TRBJ1-3; clone_size: .; cdr3_aa: CASSSGWGAGNTIYF